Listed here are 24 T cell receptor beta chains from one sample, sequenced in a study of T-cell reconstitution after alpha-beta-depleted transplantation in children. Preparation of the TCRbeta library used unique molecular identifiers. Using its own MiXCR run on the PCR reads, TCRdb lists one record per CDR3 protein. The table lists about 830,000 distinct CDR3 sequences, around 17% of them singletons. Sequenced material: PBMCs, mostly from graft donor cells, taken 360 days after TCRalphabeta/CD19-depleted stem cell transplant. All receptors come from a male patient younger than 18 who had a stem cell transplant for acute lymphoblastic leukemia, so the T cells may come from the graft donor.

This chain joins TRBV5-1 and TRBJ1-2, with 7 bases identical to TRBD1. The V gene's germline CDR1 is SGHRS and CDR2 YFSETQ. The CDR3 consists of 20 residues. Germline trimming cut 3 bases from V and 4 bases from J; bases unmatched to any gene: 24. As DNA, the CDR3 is TGCGCCAGCAGCTCCTCTATTGACTGGACAGGCGGAGAACTTCGCTATGGCTACACCTTC. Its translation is CASSSSIDWTGGELRYGYTF. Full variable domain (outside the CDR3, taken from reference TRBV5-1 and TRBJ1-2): KAGVTQTPRYLIKTRGQQVTLSCSPISGHRSVSWYQQTPGQGLQFLFEYFSETQRNKGNFPGRFSGRQFSNSRSEMNVSTLELGDSALYLCASSSSIDWTGGELRYGYTFGSGTRLTVV.

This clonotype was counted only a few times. CDR3 in amino acids: CAISETMKVEQFF. Here the CDR3 DNA reads TGTGCCATCAGTGAGACGATGAAAGTTGAGCAGTTCTTC. The V gene is TRBV10-3, the J gene TRBJ2-1; D gene uncertain. The CDR3 runs 13 residues. The V gene lost 2 bases and the J gene lost 9 bases, with 11 bases spanning the gap. The germline CDR1 and CDR2 sequences are ENHRY and SYGVKD.

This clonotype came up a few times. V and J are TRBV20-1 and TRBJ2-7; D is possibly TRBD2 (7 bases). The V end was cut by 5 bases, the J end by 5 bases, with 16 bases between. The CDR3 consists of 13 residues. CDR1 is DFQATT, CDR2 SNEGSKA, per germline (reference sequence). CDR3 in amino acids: CSASRGGENEQYF. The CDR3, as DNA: TGCAGTGCTTCTAGGGGGGGGGAGAACGAGCAGTACTTC.

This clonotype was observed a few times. The CDR3 DNA is TGTGCCAGCAGTTTAGCGCTCGGGGGAGAGGTCCGATACGAGCAGTACTTC. Encoded protein: CASSLALGGEVRYEQYF. The chain combines TRBV12-3 or TRBV12-4 with TRBJ2-7; D possibly corresponds to TRBD2 (6 bases). Trimming pared 0 bases from V and 4 bases from J, leaving 19 bases between. This CDR3 has 17 residues.

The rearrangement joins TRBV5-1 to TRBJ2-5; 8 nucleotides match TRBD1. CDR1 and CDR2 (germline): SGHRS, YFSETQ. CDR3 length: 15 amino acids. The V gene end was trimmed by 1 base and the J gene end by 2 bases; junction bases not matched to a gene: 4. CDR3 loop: CASSLIQGVQETQYF. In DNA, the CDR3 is TGCGCCAGCAGCTTGATACAGGGGGTACAAGAGACCCAGTACTTC.

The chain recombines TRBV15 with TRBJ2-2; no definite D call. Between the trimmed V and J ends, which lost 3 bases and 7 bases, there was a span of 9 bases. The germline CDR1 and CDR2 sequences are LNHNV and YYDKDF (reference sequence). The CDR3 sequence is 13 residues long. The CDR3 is CATSRESHGELFF. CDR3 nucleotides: TGTGCCACCAGCAGGGAGTCCCACGGGGAGCTGTTTTTT.

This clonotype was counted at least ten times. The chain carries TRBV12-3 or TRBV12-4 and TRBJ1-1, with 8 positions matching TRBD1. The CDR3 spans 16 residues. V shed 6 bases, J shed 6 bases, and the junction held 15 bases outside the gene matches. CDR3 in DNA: TGTGCCAGCAGAGGACAGGGCTCCTTAGCTTTTTCTGAAGCTTTCTTT. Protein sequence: CASRGQGSLAFSEAFF.

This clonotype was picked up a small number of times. CDR3 in DNA: TGTGCCAGCAGTTTTTCCGTCAGCGGTGGCTACACCTTC. Protein: CASSFSVSGGYTF. The gene calls are TRBV27 and TRBJ1-2; no definite D call. CDR3 size: 13 residues. Germline CDR1 reads MNHEY; CDR2 reads SMNVEV (reference sequence). Trimming took off 3 bases at V and 7 bases at J, with 12 bases between the two ends.

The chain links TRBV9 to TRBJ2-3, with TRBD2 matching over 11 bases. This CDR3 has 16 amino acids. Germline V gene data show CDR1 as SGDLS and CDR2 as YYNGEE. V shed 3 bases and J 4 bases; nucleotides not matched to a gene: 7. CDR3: CASSGPTSGDSDTQYF. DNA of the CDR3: TGTGCCAGCAGCGGACCGACTAGCGGGGATTCAGATACGCAGTATTTT.

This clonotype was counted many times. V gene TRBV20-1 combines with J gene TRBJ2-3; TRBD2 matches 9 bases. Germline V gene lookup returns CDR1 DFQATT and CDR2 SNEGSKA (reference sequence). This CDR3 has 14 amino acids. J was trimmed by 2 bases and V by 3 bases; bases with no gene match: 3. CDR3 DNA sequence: TGCAGTGCTAGGCGGGAGGGCCTCACAGATACGCAGTATTTT. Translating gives CSARREGLTDTQYF.

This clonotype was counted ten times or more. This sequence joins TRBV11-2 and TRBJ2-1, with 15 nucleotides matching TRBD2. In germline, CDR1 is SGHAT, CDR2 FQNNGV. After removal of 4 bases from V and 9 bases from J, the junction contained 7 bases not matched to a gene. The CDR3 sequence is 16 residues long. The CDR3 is CASSSIAGLAGGEQFF. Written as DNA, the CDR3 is TGTGCCAGCAGCTCAATAGCGGGACTAGCGGGGGGTGAGCAGTTCTTC.

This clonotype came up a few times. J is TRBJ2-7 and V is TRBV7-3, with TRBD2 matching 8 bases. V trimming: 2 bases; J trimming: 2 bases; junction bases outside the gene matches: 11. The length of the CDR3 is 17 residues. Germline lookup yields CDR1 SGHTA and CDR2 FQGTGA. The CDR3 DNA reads TGTGCCAGCAGCTTAGATGGGGCGGGAGGCACCACCTACGAGCAGTACTTC. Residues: CASSLDGAGGTTYEQYF.

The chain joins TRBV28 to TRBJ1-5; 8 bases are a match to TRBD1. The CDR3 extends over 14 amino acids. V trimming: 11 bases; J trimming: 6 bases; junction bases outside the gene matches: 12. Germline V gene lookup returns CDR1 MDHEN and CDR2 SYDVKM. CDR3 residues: CAGSAGQGGQPQHF. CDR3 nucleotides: TGTGCCGGAAGTGCCGGACAGGGCGGTCAGCCCCAGCATTTT.

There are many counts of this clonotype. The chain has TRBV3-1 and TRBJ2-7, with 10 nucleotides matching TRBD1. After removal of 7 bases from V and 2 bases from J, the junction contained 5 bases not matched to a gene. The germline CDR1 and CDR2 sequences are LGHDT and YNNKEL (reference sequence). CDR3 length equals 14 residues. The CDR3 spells CASTHGTGAYEQYF. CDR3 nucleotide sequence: TGTGCCAGCACCCACGGGACAGGGGCCTACGAGCAGTACTTC.

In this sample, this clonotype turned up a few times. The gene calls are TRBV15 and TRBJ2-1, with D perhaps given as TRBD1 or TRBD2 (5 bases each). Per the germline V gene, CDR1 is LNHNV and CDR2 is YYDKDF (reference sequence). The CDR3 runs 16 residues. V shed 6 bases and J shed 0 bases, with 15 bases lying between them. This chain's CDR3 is CATRRTGASSYNEQFF. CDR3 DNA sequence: TGTGCCACCAGGCGTACCGGGGCCAGCTCCTACAATGAGCAGTTCTTC.

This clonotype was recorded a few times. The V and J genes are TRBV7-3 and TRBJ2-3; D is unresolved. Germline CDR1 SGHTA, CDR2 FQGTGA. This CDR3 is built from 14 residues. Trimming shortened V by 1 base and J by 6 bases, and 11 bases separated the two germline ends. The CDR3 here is CASSLMATVDTQYF. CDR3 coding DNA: TGTGCCAGCAGCTTAATGGCAACGGTGGATACGCAGTATTTT.

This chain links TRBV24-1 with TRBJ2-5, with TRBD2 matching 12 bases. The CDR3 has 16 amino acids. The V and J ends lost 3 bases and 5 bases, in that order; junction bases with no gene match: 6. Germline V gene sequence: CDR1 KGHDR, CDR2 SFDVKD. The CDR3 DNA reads TGTGCCACCAGTGATCTGCTAGCGGGAGGGCGGGAGACCCAGTACTTC. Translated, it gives CATSDLLAGGRETQYF.

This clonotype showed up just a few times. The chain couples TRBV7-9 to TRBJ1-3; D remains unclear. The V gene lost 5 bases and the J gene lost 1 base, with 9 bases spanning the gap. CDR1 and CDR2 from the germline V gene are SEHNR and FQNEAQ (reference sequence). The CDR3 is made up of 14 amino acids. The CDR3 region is CASSVRKSGNTIYF. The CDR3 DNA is TGTGCCAGCAGCGTGAGGAAATCTGGAAACACCATATATTTT.

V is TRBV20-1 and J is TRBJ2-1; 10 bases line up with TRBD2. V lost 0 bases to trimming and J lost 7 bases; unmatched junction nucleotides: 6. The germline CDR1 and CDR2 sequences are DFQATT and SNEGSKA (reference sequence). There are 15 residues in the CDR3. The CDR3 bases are TGCAGTGCTAGAGAGCTAGCGGGAGTAGGGAATGAGCAGTTCTTC. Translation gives CSARELAGVGNEQFF.

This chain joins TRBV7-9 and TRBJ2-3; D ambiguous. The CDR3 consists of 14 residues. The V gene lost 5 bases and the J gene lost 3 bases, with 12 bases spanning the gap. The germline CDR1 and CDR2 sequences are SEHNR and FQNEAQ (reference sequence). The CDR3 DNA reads TGTGCCAGCAGCGATAGGTGGGAAACAGATACGCAGTATTTT. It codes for CASSDRWETDTQYF.

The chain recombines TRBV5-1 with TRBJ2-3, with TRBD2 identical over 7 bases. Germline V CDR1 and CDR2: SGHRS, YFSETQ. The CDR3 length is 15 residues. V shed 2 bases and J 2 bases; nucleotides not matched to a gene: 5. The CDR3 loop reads CASSFSSGNTDTQYF. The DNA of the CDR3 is TGCGCCAGCAGCTTTTCTAGCGGCAACACAGATACGCAGTATTTT. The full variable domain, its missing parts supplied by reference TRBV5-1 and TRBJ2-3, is KAGVTQTPRYLIKTRGQQVTLSCSPISGHRSVSWYQQTPGQGLQFLFEYFSETQRNKGNFPGRFSGRQFSNSRSEMNVSTLELGDSALYLCASSFSSGNTDTQYFGPGTRLTVL.

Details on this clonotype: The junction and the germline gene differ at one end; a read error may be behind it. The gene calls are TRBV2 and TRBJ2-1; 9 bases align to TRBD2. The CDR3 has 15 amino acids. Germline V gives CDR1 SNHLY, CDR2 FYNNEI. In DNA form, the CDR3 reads TGTGCCAGCAGTGAAGGACTAGCGGTTTACAATGAGCGGTTCTTC. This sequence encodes CASSEGLAVYNERFF.

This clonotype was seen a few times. The CDR3 sequence is CASSLFLARPGGTDTQYF. The CDR3 nucleotides read TGTGCCAGCAGCTTATTTCTAGCCCGTCCGGGAGGGACAGATACGCAGTATTTT. The genes are TRBV13 and TRBJ2-3, with 8 bases identical to TRBD2. J lost 3 bases, V lost 2 bases, and 13 bases had no gene match. CDR1 and CDR2 from the germline V gene are PRHDT and FYEKMQ (reference sequence). The CDR3 covers 18 residues.

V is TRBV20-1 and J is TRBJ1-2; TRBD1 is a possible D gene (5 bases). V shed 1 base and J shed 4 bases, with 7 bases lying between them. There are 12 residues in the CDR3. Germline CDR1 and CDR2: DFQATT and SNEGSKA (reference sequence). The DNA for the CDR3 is TGCAGTGCTAGAGGCAGGGTCTATGGCTACACCTTC. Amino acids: CSARGRVYGYTF.